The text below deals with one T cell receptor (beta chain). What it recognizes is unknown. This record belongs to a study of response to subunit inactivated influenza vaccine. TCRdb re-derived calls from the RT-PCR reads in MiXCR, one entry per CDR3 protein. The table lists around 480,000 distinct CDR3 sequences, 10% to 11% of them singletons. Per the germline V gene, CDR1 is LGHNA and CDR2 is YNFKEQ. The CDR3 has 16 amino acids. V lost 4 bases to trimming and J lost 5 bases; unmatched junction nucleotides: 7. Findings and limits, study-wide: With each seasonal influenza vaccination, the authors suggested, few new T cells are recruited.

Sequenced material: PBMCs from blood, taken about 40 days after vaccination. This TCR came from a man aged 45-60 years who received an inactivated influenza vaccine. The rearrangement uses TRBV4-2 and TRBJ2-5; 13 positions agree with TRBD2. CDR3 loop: CASSLPGLAGVETQYF. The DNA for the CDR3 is TGTGCCAGCAGCCTCCCCGGACTAGCGGGGGTGGAGACCCAGTACTTC.